A selection of T cell receptor beta chains follows, all from one sample in a study of T cell changes during pregnancy in multiple sclerosis. Sequencing used immunoSEQ multiplex PCR; TCRdb keeps in-frame clones, though not all of them. The sample consists of roughly 70,000 clones, around 92% of them appearing once. The starting material was peripheral blood, obtained before pregnancy. Receptors originate from a female donor with multiple sclerosis, enrolled in a pregnancy study. Each CDR3 is given with its conserved first and last residue. The D gene is left open where the match is weak. Clone sizes are given selectively: once, few, many, or a class where the clone is expanded.

TRBD1,TRBJ1-5,TRBV19,NA,CASSTRQGSGQPQHF,TGTGCCAGTAGTACACGACAGGGCTCGGGTCAGCCCCAGCATTTT
TRBD1,TRBJ1-2,TRBV7-2,NA,CASSLRTGEQYGYTF,TGTGCCAGCAGCCTACGGACAGGGGAGCAGTATGGCTACACCTTC
TRBD1,TRBJ1-1,TRBV25-1,NA,CASQQGAIPPAFF,TGTGCCAGCCAACAGGGGGCGATTCCGCCCGCTTTCTTT
NA,TRBJ2-5,TRBV9,NA,CASSVVGRADQETQYF,TGTGCCAGCAGCGTAGTCGGCAGGGCCGACCAAGAGACCCAGTACTTC
TRBD1,TRBJ1-3,TRBV5-6,NA,CASSQPWGTGLSGNTIYF,TGTGCCAGCAGTCAACCTTGGGGGACAGGACTCTCTGGAAACACCATATATTTT
TRBD1,TRBJ1-5,TRBV18,NA,CASSQELTGADRNQPQHF,TGTGCCAGCTCACAGGAATTGACAGGGGCTGATAGGAATCAGCCCCAGCATTTT
NA,TRBJ2-1,TRBV4-3,NA,CASSQDYPPADPYNEQFF,TGCGCCAGCAGCCAAGACTATCCGCCAGCGGACCCCTACAATGAGCAGTTCTTC
NA,TRBJ2-2,TRBV5-4,NA,CASSLLSNGELFF,TGTGCCAGCAGCTTGCTGAGCAACGGGGAGCTGTTTTTT
TRBD2,TRBJ2-7,TRBV28,NA,CASSTGTSAGEQYF,TGTGCCAGCAGTACAGGGACTAGCGCGGGTGAGCAGTACTTC
NA,TRBJ1-5,TRBV10-3,NA,CAISDTGGSQHF,TGTGCCATCAGTGACACAGGAGGGTCCCAGCATTTT
NA,TRBJ2-7,TRBV27,NA,CASSSIGSSREQYF,TGTGCCAGCAGTTCAATCGGGAGTAGTAGAGAGCAGTACTTC
NA,TRBJ1-6,TRBV6-4,NA,CASSDREDSPLHF,TGTGCCAGCAGTGACAGGGAGGATTCACCCCTCCACTTT
NA,TRBJ1-1,TRBV2,NA,CASREDRILNTEAFF,TGTGCCAGCAGGGAGGACAGAATCCTGAACACTGAAGCTTTCTTT
NA,TRBJ1-1,TRBV6-5,NA,CASSYGGGEAFF,TGTGCCAGCAGTTACGGCGGGGGAGAAGCTTTCTTT
TRBD1,TRBJ2-1,TRBV15,NA,CATRRQTGNAYNEQFF,TGTGCCACACGGCGCCAGACAGGGAATGCCTACAATGAGCAGTTCTTC
NA,TRBJ1-4,TRBV6-1,NA,CASRRTGLNEKLFF,TGTGCCAGCAGGAGAACAGGGCTTAATGAAAAACTGTTTTTT
TRBD1,TRBJ1-2,TRBV9,NA,CASSVTTGAYGYTF,TGTGCCAGCAGCGTAACTACAGGGGCATATGGCTACACCTTC
TRBD2,TRBJ2-5,TRBV18,NA,CASSPLGLAGEETQYF,TGTGCCAGCTCACCACTGGGACTAGCGGGGGAAGAGACCCAGTACTTC
NA,TRBJ2-2,TRBV7-9,NA,CASSLIGPQSNTGELFF,TGTGCCAGCAGCTTAATCGGTCCCCAATCGAACACCGGGGAGCTGTTTTTT
TRBD2,TRBJ2-5,TRBV4-3,NA,CASSQDSLAGVETQYF,TGCGCCAGCAGCCAAGATTCACTAGCGGGAGTTGAGACCCAGTACTTC
TRBD2,TRBJ2-5,TRBV28,NA,CAIDGLAEETQYF,TGTGCCATCGATGGTCTAGCGGAAGAGACCCAGTACTTC
TRBD1,TRBJ2-7,TRBV2,NA,CASSGSRTGNRYEQYF,TGTGCCAGCAGTGGGTCTCGGACAGGGAACCGGTACGAGCAGTACTTC
TRBD2,TRBJ2-1,TRBV9,NA,CASSVLAAQNNEQFF,TGTGCCAGCAGCGTACTAGCGGCTCAGAACAATGAGCAGTTCTTC
TRBD1,TRBJ1-1,TRBV5-5,NA,CASSLEGTAIRKAFF,TGTGCCAGCAGCTTGGAAGGGACAGCCATTCGAAAAGCTTTCTTT
NA,TRBJ2-1,TRBV12-5,NA,CASGLGVEVEQFF,TGTGCTAGTGGTTTGGGCGTTGAGGTTGAGCAGTTCTTC
TRBD2,TRBJ2-5,TRBV6-5,NA,CAAGGGLGGRETQYF,TGTGCCGCCGGGGGGGGACTGGGAGGACGAGAGACCCAGTACTTC
TRBD2,TRBJ2-3,TRBV19,NA,CASRTLAGSTDTQYF,TGTGCCAGTAGGACCTTAGCGGGATCCACAGATACGCAGTATTTT
NA,TRBJ1-5,TRBV18,NA,CASSREVIPNQPQHF,TGTGCCAGCTCACGAGAGGTAATACCCAATCAGCCCCAGCATTTT
TRBD1,TRBJ1-1,TRBV19,NA,CASGQGGNTEAFF,TGTGCCAGCGGACAGGGGGGGAACACTGAAGCTTTCTTT
NA,TRBJ1-1,TRBV7-2,NA,CASSLAGPMNTEAFF,TGTGCCAGCAGCTTAGCGGGCCCCATGAACACTGAAGCTTTCTTT
NA,TRBJ2-7,TRBV9,NA,CASSVSLTARGYEQYF,TGTGCCAGCAGCGTAAGCTTGACAGCGAGAGGCTACGAGCAGTACTTC
TRBD1,TRBJ1-1,TRBV19,NA,CASTPTGASTEAFF,TGTGCCAGTACACCTACAGGGGCTTCCACTGAAGCTTTCTTT
TRBD1,TRBJ2-1,TRBV19,NA,CASSMGDRTYNEQFF,TGTGCCAGTAGTATGGGGGACAGAACTTACAATGAGCAGTTCTTC
NA,TRBJ2-1,TRBV15,many,CATSRGMGGNEQFF,TGTGCCACCAGCAGAGGTATGGGGGGCAATGAGCAGTTCTTC
TRBD2,TRBJ2-1,TRBV29-1,NA,CSALGLAGYNEQFF,TGCAGCGCCCTGGGACTAGCGGGATACAATGAGCAGTTCTTC
TRBD1,TRBJ2-2,TRBV9,NA,CASSVAERRSGQGGTGELFF,TGTGCCAGCAGCGTAGCGGAACGGCGCTCGGGACAGGGGGGAACCGGGGAGCTGTTTTTT
TRBD2,TRBJ2-1,TRBV4-3,NA,CASSQDSRLAGGAEEQFF,TGCGCCAGCAGCCAAGATTCCCGACTAGCGGGGGGGGCTGAAGAGCAGTTCTTC
NA,TRBJ1-2,TRBV21-1,NA,CASSNGRPGVNYGYTF,TGTGCCAGCAGCAATGGGCGGCCAGGGGTTAACTATGGCTACACCTTC
TRBD2,TRBJ2-7,TRBV5-1,NA,CASSLGQGLAGFEQYF,TGCGCCAGCAGCTTGGGGCAGGGACTAGCGGGATTCGAGCAGTACTTC
NA,TRBJ1-4,TRBV6-1,many,CASSETPGANEKLFF,TGTGCCAGCAGTGAAACCCCAGGGGCTAATGAAAAACTGTTTTTT
NA,TRBJ1-2,TRBV21-1,few,CASRSPGQGFSGYTF,TGTGCCAGCCGATCACCGGGACAGGGGTTTTCTGGCTACACCTTC